These 18 T cell receptor beta chains originate from one sample sequenced in a study of OX40 agonist ivuxolimab in advanced cancers. Some clones are missing from TCRdb's copy, which holds only in-frame ones; the method was immunoSEQ multiplex PCR. This table holds roughly 140,000 clones, roughly 92% found once. This material consisted of CD4+ or CD8+ T cells sorted from blood, taken in a trial of the OX40 agonist ivuxolimab. The receptors stem from an adult with an advanced solid tumor such as melanoma, head and neck, liver or kidney cancer.

V gene TRBV6-5 combines with J gene TRBJ2-7, with a weak D call TRBD1 (6 bases). Germline lookup yields CDR1 MNHEY and CDR2 SVGAGI. CDR3 size: 14 residues. The V and J ends lost 8 bases and 3 bases respectively, with 17 bases between them. The CDR3 protein is CASAYGPGVYEQYF. The CDR3 DNA reads as TGTGCCAGCGCTTACGGTCCAGGGGTCTACGAGCAGTACTTC.

The V and J genes are TRBV6-1 and TRBJ2-1; D not certain. V was clipped by 2 bases and J by 12 bases, with 11 bases between them. The CDR3 loop spans 12 amino acids. Per germline, CDR1 MNHNS and CDR2 SASEGT. The CDR3 sequence: CASSEWRLRQFF. In nucleotides, the CDR3 is TGTGCCAGCAGTGAATGGCGTTTGAGGCAGTTCTTC.

The gene calls are TRBV18 and TRBJ1-1; tentative D call: TRBD1 (5 bases). The germline gives CDR1 KGHSH, CDR2 LQKENI. This CDR3 region has 14 residues. V gave up 2 bases and J gave up 6 bases, with 13 bases separating them. CDR3: CASSPSKTVPEAFF. The CDR3, as DNA: TGTGCCAGCTCACCATCTAAGACAGTCCCTGAAGCTTTCTTT.

There are a few counts of this clone. The rearrangement joins TRBV7-6 to TRBJ1-5, with 7 bases fitting TRBD1. Trimming removed 5 bases from V and 1 base from J; junction bases left unmatched: 8. The CDR3 is made up of 16 amino acids. Germline V gene lookup returns CDR1 SGHVS and CDR2 FNYEAQ. The CDR3, as DNA: TGTGCCAGCAGCCCCAACTCGGGACAGAGCAATCAGCCCCAGCATTTT. Amino acids: CASSPNSGQSNQPQHF.

This chain links TRBV6-5 with TRBJ1-2; D remains unclear. The CDR3 runs 14 residues. The germline gives CDR1 MNHEY, CDR2 SVGAGI. Trimming took 3 bases from V and 4 from J, leaving 12 bases between them. Written as DNA, the CDR3 is TGTGCCAGCAGTTATCGGTCAGGTGTCTATGGCTACACCTTC. It is translated as CASSYRSGVYGYTF.

The J gene is TRBJ2-1, the V gene TRBV30, with 8 bases fitting TRBD2. Germline CDR1 reads GTSNPN; CDR2 reads SVGIG (reference sequence). The ends lost 0 bases at V and 8 bases at J; junction bases unmatched: 12. CDR3 size: 16 residues. The CDR3 DNA follows: TGTGCCTGGAGTGTAGGGAGTACTAGCGGTCATGATGAGCAGTTCTTC. This gives the protein CAWSVGSTSGHDEQFF.

The rearrangement links TRBV27 to TRBJ2-5; 7 bases are shared with TRBD1. The CDR3 extends over 13 amino acids. Germline-derived CDR1 and CDR2 are MNHEY and SMNVEV (reference sequence). V dropped 4 bases and J dropped 4; count of bases not matched to a gene: 3. CDR3 in DNA: TGTGCCAGCAGTTCGCGACAGGGAGAGACCCAGTACTTC. It encodes CASSSRQGETQYF.

The V gene is TRBV6-5, the J gene TRBJ1-1, with D tentatively TRBD1 (5 bases). CDR1 is MNHEY, CDR2 SVGAGI, per germline. Trimming cost V 2 bases and J 7 bases, with 11 bases left between them. There are 13 residues in the CDR3. CDR3 loop: CASSYDWTHEAFF. The CDR3 coding sequence is TGTGCCAGCAGTTACGACTGGACACATGAAGCTTTCTTT.

The chain carries TRBV10-3 and TRBJ2-7; 8 bases are shared with TRBD2. The CDR3 totals 11 residues. In germline, CDR1 is ENHRY, CDR2 SYGVKD. The J segment lost 6 bases and the V segment lost 7 bases, leaving 2 bases of the junction unmatched. CDR3 DNA: TGTGCCATCACGGGGGGGGCCGAGCAGTACTTC. This encodes CAITGGAEQYF.

The chain has TRBV6-5 and TRBJ2-7; 8 bases align to TRBD1. CDR3 length equals 15 residues. V gave up 6 bases and J gave up 1 base; unmatched junction bases: 8. Germline CDR1 and CDR2: MNHEY and SVGAGI. CDR3: CASREGTGASYEQYF. CDR3 DNA: TGTGCCAGCAGGGAGGGGACAGGTGCTTCCTACGAGCAGTACTTC.

The rearrangement links TRBV6-5 to TRBJ2-7, with D unresolved. CDR3 length equals 11 residues. Germline loops: CDR1 MNHEY, CDR2 SVGAGI. V shed 6 bases and J shed 2 bases, with 5 bases lying between them. CDR3 amino acids: CASRPAYEQYF. CDR3 nucleotide sequence: TGTGCCAGCAGGCCCGCCTACGAGCAGTACTTC.

The CDR3 bases are TGTGCCAGCAGCTTGAATGAGGGGCGCAGGGAAGAGCAGTTCTTC. Protein product: CASSLNEGRREEQFF. V usage is TRBV7-9 and J usage is TRBJ2-1, with D perhaps assigned TRBD1 or TRBD2 (5 bases each). The CDR3 contains 15 residues. V lost 3 bases, J lost 10 bases, and 19 bases lay in between. Per germline, CDR1 SEHNR and CDR2 FQNEAQ (reference sequence).

J is TRBJ2-5 and V is TRBV6-1; D is uncertain. Germline CDR1 and CDR2: MNHNS and SASEGT. V lost 7 bases and J 4 bases, leaving 10 bases between the germline ends. CDR3 length: 12 residues. Here the CDR3 DNA reads TGTGCCAGCAACCCGGGTCGAGAGACCCAGTACTTC. Translation: CASNPGRETQYF.

The rearrangement uses TRBV19 and TRBJ1-4; D possibly corresponds to TRBD1 (6 bases). The germline CDR1 and CDR2 sequences are LNHDA and SQIVND (reference sequence). The CDR3 covers 14 residues. V was pared by 6 bases and J by 4 bases, with 12 bases between. The CDR3 protein is CASRSTGFNEKLFF. Here the CDR3 DNA reads TGTGCCAGTAGGTCGACAGGTTTTAATGAAAAACTGTTTTTT.

CDR3 in amino acids: CASTLRGGTQYF. The DNA for the CDR3 is TGTGCCAGCACCCTCAGGGGGGGGACGCAGTATTTT. This chain joins TRBV7-2 and TRBJ2-3; D possibly matches TRBD1 or TRBD2 (7 bases each). CDR1 is SGHTA, CDR2 FQGNSA, per germline. The CDR3 is 12 amino acids. V gave up 7 bases and J gave up 9 bases, with 14 bases separating them. The whole variable domain, filled in from reference TRBV7-2 and TRBJ2-3, reads GAGVSQSPSNKVTEKGKDVELRCDPISGHTALYWYRQSLGQGLEFLIYFQGNSAPDKSGLPSDRFSAERTGGSVSTLTIQRTQQEDSAVYLCASTLRGGTQYFGPGTRLTVL.

The chain joins TRBV9 to TRBJ2-7; no clear D. The V end lost 0 bases, the J end lost 2 bases, and 18 bases lay between the germline ends. CDR3 size: 17 residues. Germline-derived CDR1 and CDR2 are SGDLS and YYNGEE. CDR3 sequence reads: CASSVGPQVRKAYEQYF. CDR3 in DNA: TGTGCCAGCAGCGTAGGACCCCAGGTTCGCAAAGCCTACGAGCAGTACTTC. The variable domain in full, with the rest retrieved from reference TRBV9 and TRBJ2-7, is DSGVTQTPKHLITATGQRVTLRCSPRSGDLSVYWYQQSLDQGLQFLIQYYNGEERAKGNILERFSAQQFPDLHSELNLSSLELGDSALYFCASSVGPQVRKAYEQYFGPGTRLTVT.

The chain joins TRBV5-1 to TRBJ1-3; TRBD1 might be the D (5 bases). This CDR3 has 15 residues. Trimming pared 4 bases from V and 4 bases from J, leaving 15 bases between. CDR1 SGHRS and CDR2 YFSETQ come from the germline V gene. For the CDR3, the DNA is TGCGCCAGCAGCGGGGGACGGAATCTAGGAAACACCATATATTTT. Translation: CASSGGRNLGNTIYF.

This sequence joins TRBV4-1 and TRBJ1-3; 8 positions match TRBD1. The length of the CDR3 is 16 residues. Germline CDR1 is MGHRA and CDR2 is YSYEKL. J lost 0 bases, V lost 4 bases, and 5 bases had no gene match. This CDR3 is CASSLYTGGSGNTIYF. In DNA, the CDR3 is TGCGCCAGCAGCCTCTATACAGGGGGCTCTGGAAACACCATATATTTT.